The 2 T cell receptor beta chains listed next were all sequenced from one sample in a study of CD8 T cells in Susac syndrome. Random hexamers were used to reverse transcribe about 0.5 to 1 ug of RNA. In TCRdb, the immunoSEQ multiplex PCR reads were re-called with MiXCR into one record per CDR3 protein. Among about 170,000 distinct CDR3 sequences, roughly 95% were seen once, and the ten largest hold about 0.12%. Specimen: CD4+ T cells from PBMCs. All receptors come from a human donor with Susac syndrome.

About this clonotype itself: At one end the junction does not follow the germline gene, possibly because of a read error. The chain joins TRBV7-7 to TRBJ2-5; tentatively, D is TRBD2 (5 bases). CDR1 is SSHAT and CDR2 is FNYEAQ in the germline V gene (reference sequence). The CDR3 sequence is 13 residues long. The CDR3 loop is CASSSRGRETQYF. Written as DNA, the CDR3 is TGTGCTAGCAGCTCCAGAGGGCGGGAGACCCAGTACTTC.

CDR3: CATSDLVNIQYF. The CDR3 DNA sequence: TGTGCCACCAGTGATCTCGTTAACATTCAGTACTTC. The V call is TRBV24-1, the J call TRBJ2-4; D uncertain. V was cut by 3 bases and J by 7 bases, with 6 bases left in between. This CDR3 is 12 amino acids long. Germline loops: CDR1 KGHDR, CDR2 SFDVKD.